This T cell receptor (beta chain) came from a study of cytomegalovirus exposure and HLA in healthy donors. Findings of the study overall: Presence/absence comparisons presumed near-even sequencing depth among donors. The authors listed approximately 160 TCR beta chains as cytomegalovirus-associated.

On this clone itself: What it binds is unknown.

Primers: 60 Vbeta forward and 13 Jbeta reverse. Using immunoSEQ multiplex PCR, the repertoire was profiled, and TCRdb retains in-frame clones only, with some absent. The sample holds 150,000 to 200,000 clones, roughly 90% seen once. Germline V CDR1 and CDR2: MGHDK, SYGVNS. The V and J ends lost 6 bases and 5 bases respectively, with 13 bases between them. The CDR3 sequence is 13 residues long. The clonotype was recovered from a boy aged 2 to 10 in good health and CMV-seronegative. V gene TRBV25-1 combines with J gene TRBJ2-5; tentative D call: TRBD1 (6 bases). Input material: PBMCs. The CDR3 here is CASRGAATETQYF. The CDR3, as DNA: TGTGCCAGCAGGGGGGCAGCTACTGAGACCCAGTACTTC. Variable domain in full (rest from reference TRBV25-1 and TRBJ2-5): EADIYQTPRYLVIGTGKKITLECSQTMGHDKMYWYQQDPGMELHLIHYSYGVNSTEKGDLSSESTVSRIRTEHFPLTLESARPSHTSQYLCASRGAATETQYFGPGTRLLVL.